Listed below are T cell receptor beta chains from one sample, sequenced in a study of T cell repertoires in cytomegalovirus infection. TCRdb called the reads again in MiXCR, with one record for every CDR3 protein. The data show approximately 110,000 distinct CDR3 sequences, with roughly 39% seen just once and about three quarters held by the top ten. These receptors' antigens are unknown. The sample consisted of CD8+ T cells from cultured PBMCs, taken from culture after CMV antigen stimulation. The receptors derive from a human donor in good health (CMV status not recorded). Some clones in this sample may be carry-over from other donors' samples. Both conserved end residues are part of each CDR3. A D gene is named only where the DNA matches it firmly. The listing skips clone size in some rows; elsewhere it reads once, few, many or a size class.

D gene: TRBD2
V gene: TRBV11-2
clone size: NA
J gene: TRBJ2-2
CDR3 protein: CASSLLAGAPGELFF
CDR3 DNA: TGTGCCAGCAGCTTACTAGCGGGGGCCCCCGGGGAGCTGTTTTTT

D gene: NA
V gene: TRBV27
clone size: NA
J gene: TRBJ1-1
CDR3 protein: CASSLPGAGTEAFF
CDR3 DNA: TGTGCCAGCAGTTTACCGGGGGCCGGGACTGAAGCTTTCTTT

D gene: NA
V gene: TRBV11-2
clone size: few
J gene: TRBJ2-7
CDR3 protein: CASSPSGDPEQYF
CDR3 DNA: TGTGCCAGCAGCCCATCCGGGGACCCTGAGCAGTACTTC

D gene: NA
V gene: TRBV12-3/TRBV12-4
clone size: NA
J gene: TRBJ1-2
CDR3 protein: CASSLPGSYGYTF
CDR3 DNA: TGTGCCAGCAGTTTACCAGGGAGCTATGGCTACACCTTC

D gene: NA
V gene: TRBV7-8
clone size: few
J gene: TRBJ1-1
CDR3 protein: CASSPRPPLMNTEAFF
CDR3 DNA: TGTGCCAGCAGCCCCCGTCCCCCCTTGATGAACACTGAAGCTTTCTTT

D gene: TRBD1
V gene: TRBV2
clone size: many
J gene: TRBJ2-3
CDR3 protein: CASYSGTGAPETDTQYF
CDR3 DNA: TGTGCCAGCTATTCCGGGACAGGGGCGCCTGAGACAGATACGCAGTATTTT

D gene: NA
V gene: TRBV28
clone size: many
J gene: TRBJ2-1
CDR3 protein: CASRLASSYNEQFF
CDR3 DNA: TGTGCCAGCAGGCTCGCAAGCTCCTACAATGAGCAGTTCTTC

D gene: TRBD1
V gene: TRBV7-9
clone size: once
J gene: TRBJ2-5
CDR3 protein: CASSLSTGMETQYF
CDR3 DNA: TGTGCCAGCAGCTTGTCGACAGGGATGGAGACCCAGTACTTC

D gene: NA
V gene: TRBV12-3/TRBV12-4
clone size: NA
J gene: TRBJ2-1
CDR3 protein: CASTTPNSYNEQFF
CDR3 DNA: TGTGCCAGCACCACCCCCAACTCCTACAATGAGCAGTTCTTC

D gene: NA
V gene: TRBV20-1
clone size: NA
J gene: TRBJ1-2
CDR3 protein: CSARDQGHRYGYTF
CDR3 DNA: TGCAGTGCTAGAGATCAAGGGCATCGCTATGGCTACACCTTC

D gene: TRBD1
V gene: TRBV6-6
clone size: NA
J gene: TRBJ1-2
CDR3 protein: CATTGGLNYGYTF
CDR3 DNA: TGTGCCACCACAGGGGGACTTAACTATGGCTACACCTTC

D gene: NA
V gene: TRBV29-1
clone size: NA
J gene: TRBJ1-1
CDR3 protein: CSVDDGGSSTEAFF
CDR3 DNA: TGCAGCGTTGATGACGGAGGAAGTAGCACTGAAGCTTTCTTT

D gene: TRBD1
V gene: TRBV12-3/TRBV12-4
clone size: many
J gene: TRBJ2-2
CDR3 protein: CASSSWDSNTGELFF
CDR3 DNA: TGTGCCAGCAGTTCCTGGGACAGTAACACCGGGGAGCTGTTTTTT

D gene: NA
V gene: TRBV24-1
clone size: NA
J gene: TRBJ2-2
CDR3 protein: CATSDPDANTGELFF
CDR3 DNA: TGTGCCACCAGTGACCCAGACGCGAACACCGGGGAGCTGTTTTTT

D gene: NA
V gene: TRBV28
clone size: once
J gene: TRBJ1-2
CDR3 protein: CASSLWGAYNGYTF
CDR3 DNA: TGTGCCAGCAGTTTATGGGGGGCTTATAATGGCTACACCTTC

D gene: NA
V gene: TRBV19
clone size: NA
J gene: TRBJ2-1
CDR3 protein: CASRLDFNEQFF
CDR3 DNA: TGTGCCAGTAGACTGGACTTCAATGAGCAGTTCTTC

D gene: NA
V gene: TRBV3-1
clone size: few
J gene: TRBJ2-2
CDR3 protein: CASSPPSWAGELFF
CDR3 DNA: TGTGCCAGCAGCCCTCCTAGCTGGGCCGGGGAGCTGTTTTTT

D gene: NA
V gene: TRBV29-1
clone size: NA
J gene: TRBJ2-2
CDR3 protein: CSVEGYTGELFF
CDR3 DNA: TGCAGCGTTGAAGGGTACACCGGGGAGCTGTTTTTT

D gene: NA
V gene: TRBV3-1
clone size: few
J gene: TRBJ2-7
CDR3 protein: CASSQGTLPYEQYF
CDR3 DNA: TGTGCCAGCAGCCAAGGGACCCTCCCCTACGAGCAGTACTTC

D gene: NA
V gene: TRBV7-2
clone size: NA
J gene: TRBJ2-4
CDR3 protein: CASSLGLGSGHGAKNIQYF
CDR3 DNA: TGTGCCAGCAGCTTAGGGCTCGGGAGCGGGCACGGGGCCAAAAACATTCAGTACTTC

D gene: TRBD1
V gene: TRBV7-9
clone size: few
J gene: TRBJ2-5
CDR3 protein: CASSSTGMWETQYF
CDR3 DNA: TGTGCCAGCAGCTCGACAGGGATGTGGGAGACCCAGTACTTC

D gene: NA
V gene: TRBV2
clone size: NA
J gene: TRBJ2-2
CDR3 protein: CASPRERELFF
CDR3 DNA: TGTGCCAGCCCAAGGGAGCGGGAGCTGTTTTTT

D gene: NA
V gene: TRBV7-9
clone size: few
J gene: TRBJ2-2
CDR3 protein: CASSTGSGELFF
CDR3 DNA: TGTGCCAGCAGCACAGGGTCCGGGGAGCTGTTTTTT

D gene: TRBD2
V gene: TRBV6-6
clone size: few
J gene: TRBJ2-2
CDR3 protein: CASSLERGIGGELFF
CDR3 DNA: TGTGCCAGCAGTTTGGAGCGGGGGATTGGCGGGGAGCTGTTTTTT

D gene: TRBD1
V gene: TRBV27
clone size: NA
J gene: TRBJ1-2
CDR3 protein: CASSLSWDRDGYTF
CDR3 DNA: TGTGCCAGCAGTTTATCGTGGGACAGGGATGGCTACACCTTC

D gene: TRBD2
V gene: TRBV2
clone size: NA
J gene: TRBJ2-1
CDR3 protein: CASSDRLAGSVYNEQFF
CDR3 DNA: TGTGCCAGCAGTGATCGGCTAGCGGGGAGCGTCTACAATGAGCAGTTCTTC

D gene: NA
V gene: TRBV15
clone size: NA
J gene: TRBJ1-2
CDR3 protein: CATSARDLANYGYTF
CDR3 DNA: TGTGCCACCAGCGCTCGGGACTTAGCTAACTATGGCTACACCTTC

D gene: TRBD2
V gene: TRBV19
clone size: NA
J gene: TRBJ2-2
CDR3 protein: CASSPTPGGLSGELFF
CDR3 DNA: TGTGCCAGTAGTCCCACCCCGGGGGGGCTCAGCGGGGAGCTGTTTTTT

D gene: NA
V gene: TRBV7-8
clone size: NA
J gene: TRBJ2-5
CDR3 protein: CASSLRGKVETQYF
CDR3 DNA: TGTGCCAGCAGCTTAAGGGGGAAGGTAGAGACCCAGTACTTC